The T cell receptor (beta chain) under discussion was sequenced for a study of control samples from healthy donors and cancer patients. V shed 6 bases and J shed 2 bases, with 7 bases lying between them. The CDR3 is 12 residues long. CDR1 and CDR2 (germline): MDHEN, SYDVKM. Sequenced by immunoSEQ multiplex PCR; TCRdb stores in-frame clones only, minus some. The sample shows around 70,000 clones, less than 95% of them seen only once. What was sequenced was blood. This rearrangement joins TRBV28 to TRBJ1-1; D is ambiguous. This TCR came from a woman aged 30 to 39 in good health. The CDR3 spells CASRSYNTEAFF. The DNA for the CDR3 is TGTGCCAGCAGAAGTTACAACACTGAAGCTTTCTTT.